This TCR beta chain came from a study of cytomegalovirus exposure and HLA in healthy donors. Use of 60 Vbeta and 13 Jbeta primers characterized the PCR. Libraries were prepared by immunoSEQ multiplex PCR; TCRdb keeps only in-frame clonotypes and omits some of them. Of some 150,000 clones listed, about four fifths are singletons. Germline loops: CDR1 MDHEN, CDR2 SYDVKM. Unmatched junction bases numbered 6, after V lost 8 bases and J lost 2 bases. The CDR3 is 14 residues long. The chain combines TRBV28 with TRBJ2-3; 8 nucleotides align to TRBD1. The clonotype was recovered from a man between 18 and 29 years old in good health and CMV-seropositive. Sequenced sample: PBMCs. CDR3 DNA: TGTGCCAGCGGGGCAGGGGGCTTCACAGATACGCAGTATTTT. It is translated as CASGAGGFTDTQYF.